This passage covers 15 T cell receptor beta chains from one sample sequenced in a study of vaccination effects on CD4 cells after COVID-19. After expansion with viral peptide pools in the ViraFEST assay, antigen-specific CD4+ T cells were sequenced. The culture ran for about 11 days, and then CD4+ T cells were isolated. The person had a PCR-confirmed SARS-CoV-2 infection during March to December 2020. Generated by immunoSEQ multiplex PCR, the TCRdb table keeps only in-frame clones and is missing some. Of around 40,000 clones listed, roughly 65% are singletons. The antigens these receptors bind are not known. The sample was CD4+ T cells from PBMCs cultured with a peptide pool, taken before COVID-19 vaccination. These receptors all come from a human donor who had a prior SARS-CoV-2 infection.

This clone was counted a single time. V and J are TRBV11-3 and TRBJ1-1; D remains ambiguous. V was cut by 2 bases and J by 5 bases, with 6 bases left in between. Germline-derived CDR1 and CDR2 are SGHNT and YENEEA. There are 12 residues in the CDR3. The CDR3 sequence: CASSLLLTEAFF. The CDR3 DNA reads TGTGCCAGCAGCTTACTCCTTACTGAAGCTTTCTTT.

This sequence joins TRBV3-1 (or the pseudogene TRBV3-2) and TRBJ2-7; D is unresolved. The V end was cut by 1 base, the J end by 6 bases, with 13 bases between. CDR1 and CDR2 (germline): LGHDT, YNNKEL (reference sequence). The CDR3 runs 14 residues. The CDR3 sequence is CASSQVSSLSEQYF. The CDR3 DNA reads as TGTGCCAGCAGCCAAGTATCTAGTTTGAGCGAGCAGTACTTC.

The rearrangement links TRBV11-3 to TRBJ2-2, with D tentatively TRBD2 (6 bases). Germline V gives CDR1 SGHNT, CDR2 YENEEA. This CDR3 is 14 amino acids long. Trimming shortened V by 8 bases and J by 0 bases, and 10 bases separated the two germline ends. Written as DNA, the CDR3 is TGTGCCAGCTGTCAGCGGGCGAACACCGGGGAGCTGTTTTTT. It specifies CASCQRANTGELFF.

V is TRBV30 and J is TRBJ2-2; the D gene is possibly TRBD1 (8 bases). Trimming removed 0 bases from V and 6 bases from J, with 14 bases in between. CDR3 length equals 15 residues. Germline V gene data show CDR1 as GTSNPN and CDR2 as SVGIG (reference sequence). The CDR3 coding sequence is TGTGCCTGGAGTGTACAGGGGGGGGCCGCCGGGGAGCTGTTTTTT. Translation gives CAWSVQGGAAGELFF.

The CDR3 DNA follows: TGTGCCAGCTCTATCCAAGAGACCCAGTACTTC. This encodes CASSIQETQYF. The chain has TRBV18 and TRBJ2-5, with no clear D. Germline loops: CDR1 KGHSH, CDR2 LQKENI. The V gene lost 6 bases and the J gene lost 1 base, with 3 bases spanning the gap. The CDR3 is 11 amino acids.

The rearrangement links TRBV7-2 to TRBJ1-2; D perhaps matches TRBD1 (5 bases). CDR1 is SGHTA, CDR2 FQGNSA, per germline. This CDR3 is 15 amino acids long. V was trimmed by 1 base and J by 2 bases, leaving 11 bases between them. CDR3 bases: TGTGCCAGCAGCTTAGGACAGACACGAAACTATGGCTACACCTTC. It codes for CASSLGQTRNYGYTF.

The V gene is TRBV6-6, the J gene TRBJ2-2; maybe TRBD2 (5 bases). Germline V lookup: CDR1 MNHNY, CDR2 SVGAGI (reference sequence). Trimming removed 5 bases from V and 4 bases from J, with 17 bases in between. The CDR3 has 16 residues. The CDR3: CASSGLQVESTGELFF. The CDR3 region has the DNA TGTGCCAGCAGTGGACTTCAGGTTGAGAGCACCGGGGAGCTGTTTTTT.

The genes are TRBV18 and TRBJ2-7; D gene ambiguous. V lost 2 bases and J lost 9, with 20 bases in between. CDR1 is KGHSH, CDR2 LQKENI, per germline. The CDR3 is 15 amino acids. The CDR3 nucleotides are TGTGCCAGCTCACCAAGAAGAACTACCCCCCATGGGCAGTACTTC. Protein product: CASSPRRTTPHGQYF.

In this sample, this clone turned up once. The V call is TRBV6-5, the J call TRBJ1-4, with D possibly matching TRBD1 (6 bases). V lost 9 bases and J lost 8, with 16 bases in between. CDR1 is MNHEY and CDR2 is SVGAGI in the germline V gene. The CDR3 loop spans 13 amino acids. Here the CDR3 reads CASSRGGREKLFF. The DNA for the CDR3 is TGTGCCAGTAGCAGGGGAGGAAGGGAAAAACTGTTTTTT.

The chain is built from TRBV2 and TRBJ1-1, with D possibly TRBD1 on 5 matching bases. CDR3 length: 13 amino acids. From germline, CDR1 is SNHLY and CDR2 FYNNEI. The V end lost 9 bases, the J end lost 0 bases, and 11 bases lay between the germline ends. The CDR3: CASYRHLNTEAFF. For the CDR3, the DNA is TGTGCCAGTTACAGGCATTTGAACACTGAAGCTTTCTTT.

This clone was counted only a few times. The rearrangement links TRBV2 to TRBJ2-2, with 9 bases matching TRBD1. V was clipped by 8 bases and J by 3 bases; unmatched bases: 4. CDR1 is SNHLY, CDR2 FYNNEI, per germline. CDR3 length: 14 residues. CDR3 nucleotides: TGTGCCAGCTTGGGACAGGGAGACACCGGGGAGCTGTTTTTT. Its translation: CASLGQGDTGELFF. The entire variable domain, with the rest obtained from reference TRBV2 and TRBJ2-2, is as follows: EPEVTQTPSHQVTQMGQEVILRCVPISNHLYFYWYRQILGQKVEFLVSFYNNEISEKSEIFDDQFSVERPDGSNFTLKIRSTKLEDSAMYFCASLGQGDTGELFFGEGSRLTVL.

J is TRBJ2-3 and V is TRBV27; D ambiguous. The CDR3 loop spans 14 amino acids. The V gene's germline CDR1 is MNHEY and CDR2 SMNVEV (reference sequence). The V end lost 7 bases, the J end lost 4 bases, and 15 bases lay between the germline ends. The CDR3 sequence is CASTPTITSDTQYF. CDR3 DNA sequence: TGTGCCAGCACCCCCACCATAACTTCAGATACGCAGTATTTT.

The rearrangement uses TRBV3-1 (or the pseudogene TRBV3-2) and TRBJ1-1, with D perhaps TRBD1 (5 bases). The CDR3 has 14 residues. The V gene's germline CDR1 is LGHDT and CDR2 YNNKEL (reference sequence). The V and J ends lost 4 bases and 5 bases respectively, with 14 bases between them. The CDR3 DNA is TGTGCCAGCAGCCGACAGAGCTGGGGAACTGAAGCTTTCTTT. It is translated as CASSRQSWGTEAFF.

The V and J genes are TRBV3-1 (or the pseudogene TRBV3-2) and TRBJ2-6; tentatively, D is TRBD2 (7 bases). Germline V CDR1 and CDR2: LGHDT, YNNKEL (reference sequence). Trimming left V 4 bases short and J 0 bases short, with 19 bases between. The CDR3 has 19 amino acids. CDR3 DNA: TGTGCCAGCAGCCGTCGATATGAGGGAGGGGGCTCTGGGGCCAACGTCCTGACTTTC. Its protein is CASSRRYEGGGSGANVLTF.

The chain joins TRBV5-1 to TRBJ2-4; 10 bases fit TRBD2. Germline CDR1 is SGHRS and CDR2 is YFSETQ. V was clipped by 0 bases and J by 8 bases; unmatched bases: 5. CDR3 length: 15 amino acids. CDR3 protein: CASSLEIAGGDIQYF. In DNA form, the CDR3 reads TGCGCCAGCAGCTTGGAAATAGCGGGAGGTGACATTCAGTACTTC. The complete variable domain, with remaining parts taken from reference TRBV5-1 and TRBJ2-4, reads KAGVTQTPRYLIKTRGQQVTLSCSPISGHRSVSWYQQTPGQGLQFLFEYFSETQRNKGNFPGRFSGRQFSNSRSEMNVSTLELGDSALYLCASSLEIAGGDIQYFGAGTRLSVL.